What follows is one T cell receptor beta chain and its context. Its specificity is unknown. Sample-barcoded 5' priming and a J-beta primer mix drove a second PCR of about 6 to 12 cycles. TCRdb recomputed calls from the 5' RACE reads with MiXCR, one row per CDR3 protein. The sample includes 890,000 or so distinct CDR3 sequences, approximately 59% of them seen just once. This specimen belongs to a study of blood T cells in healthy people across ages. Study conclusions and caveats: TCR beta diversity tracked closely with naive T cell percentage. Nothing was known about donor CMV status, and this possibly confounded expanded clonotype changes.

Germline V gives CDR1 SGHTA, CDR2 FQGNSA. This CDR3 contains 20 residues. The V gene lost 3 bases and the J gene lost 5 bases, with 28 bases spanning the gap. Sequencing used blood. The chain uses TRBV7-2 and TRBJ1-4, with D perhaps TRBD1 (6 bases). This TCR came from a man aged 25 to 40 in good health. DNA for the CDR3: TGTGCCAGCAGCTTCGGGACTAGCGGGGGGGCAGCGGTTAAGAATGAAAAACTGTTTTTT. Translated, it gives CASSFGTSGGAAVKNEKLFF.